The 29 T cell receptor beta chains below all came from one sample that was sequenced in a study of beta chain features in type 1 diabetes. All of the isolated RNA was reverse transcribed, so expressed TCRB transcripts were sequenced. Sequencing was performed with immunoSEQ multiplex PCR; in TCRdb, only in-frame clones are kept and a portion is missing. The data contain roughly 180,000 clones, approximately 13% of them singletons. The sequenced sample was central memory CD4+ T cells from blood. The receptors shown here come from a woman aged 18-29 years in good health.

This chain links TRBV7-9 with TRBJ1-1; 9 bases are a match to TRBD1. CDR3 length equals 14 residues. V was clipped by 3 bases and J by 7 bases; unmatched bases: 6. Germline V gives CDR1 SEHNR, CDR2 FQNEAQ (reference sequence). The CDR3 region has the DNA TGTGCCAGCAGCTTCGGAGGACAGGGGTTTGAAGCTTTCTTT. It translates to CASSFGGQGFEAFF. Using reference TRBV7-9 and TRBJ1-1 for the parts outside the CDR3, the full variable domain is DTGVSQNPRHKITKRGQNVTFRCDPISEHNRLYWYRQTLGQGPEFLTYFQNEAQLEKSRLLSDRFSAERPKGSFSTLEIQRTEQGDSAMYLCASSFGGQGFEAFFGQGTRLTVV.

Only a few counts were recorded for this clone. The rearrangement links TRBV5-1 to TRBJ2-7, with TRBD2 identical over 7 bases. This CDR3 spans 14 amino acids. Germline V gene data show CDR1 as SGHRS and CDR2 as YFSETQ. V lost 2 bases to trimming and J lost 1 base; unmatched junction nucleotides: 3. CDR3 loop: CASSLSGESYEQYF. The CDR3 nucleotides read TGCGCCAGCAGCTTAAGCGGGGAGTCCTACGAGCAGTACTTC.

V is TRBV6-1 and J is TRBJ2-7, with 7 positions matching TRBD2. This CDR3 spans 14 amino acids. Germline loops: CDR1 MNHNS, CDR2 SASEGT. J was trimmed by 9 bases and V by 0 bases; bases with no gene match: 8. The CDR3: CASSEAGRLSTQYF. In DNA form, the CDR3 reads TGTGCCAGCAGTGAAGCCGGGAGGTTGTCTACGCAGTACTTC.

In this sample, this clone turned up a few times. The chain couples TRBV5-1 to TRBJ2-6, with D possibly being TRBD1 (6 bases). Per the germline V gene, CDR1 is SGHRS and CDR2 is YFSETQ. The CDR3 is made up of 17 amino acids. V was shortened by 0 bases and J by 0 bases, with 10 bases between the two germline ends. CDR3 sequence reads: CASSLVGQSSGANVLTF. CDR3 DNA sequence: TGCGCCAGCAGCTTGGTTGGACAGAGCTCTGGGGCCAACGTCCTGACTTTC.

This clone has more than one count but fewer than ten. The CDR3 DNA sequence: TGTGCCTGGAGCCCTGGAGCGGGAGAGGGTGAGCAGTTCTTC. Residues: CAWSPGAGEGEQFF. V usage is TRBV30 and J usage is TRBJ2-1, with 8 bases that match TRBD2. With 3 bases clipped from V and 9 bases from J, the junction kept 10 bases outside the gene matches. The CDR3 sequence is 14 residues long. Germline assignment: CDR1 GTSNPN and CDR2 SVGIG (reference sequence).

The chain uses TRBV11-1 and TRBJ2-7, with 11 positions matching TRBD2. The V gene's germline CDR1 is SGHAT and CDR2 FQDESV (reference sequence). With V trimmed by 2 bases and J by 7 bases, 10 bases remained unmatched. The CDR3 contains 16 residues. The CDR3 sequence is CASSLLPGLADGEQYF. In DNA, the CDR3 is TGTGCCAGCAGCTTACTCCCGGGACTAGCGGACGGGGAGCAGTACTTC.

The chain carries TRBV4-2 and TRBJ2-7, with TRBD2 matching 10 bases. Germline V gives CDR1 LGHNA, CDR2 YNFKEQ. The V and J ends lost 5 bases and 2 bases, in that order; junction bases with no gene match: 6. CDR3 length: 15 amino acids. CDR3 sequence (DNA): TGTGCCAGCAGCTACGTCACTAGCGGGGCCTACGAGCAGTACTTC. Amino acid sequence: CASSYVTSGAYEQYF.

The V and J genes are TRBV28 and TRBJ2-1; 8 bases map to TRBD2. The CDR3 runs 15 residues. Germline-derived CDR1 and CDR2 are MDHEN and SYDVKM. The V gene end was trimmed by 6 bases and the J gene end by 8 bases; junction bases not matched to a gene: 12. CDR3 sequence reads: CASRSVAAGVDEQFF. In DNA form, the CDR3 reads TGTGCCAGCAGATCTGTGGCAGCGGGAGTGGATGAGCAGTTCTTC. The full variable domain, rest sourced from reference TRBV28 and TRBJ2-1, is DVKVTQSSRYLVKRTGEKVFLECVQDMDHENMFWYRQDPGLGLRLIYFSYDVKMKEKGDIPEGYSVSREKKERFSLILESASTNQTSMYLCASRSVAAGVDEQFFGPGTRLTVL.

The V call is TRBV9, the J call TRBJ2-1; weak D call: TRBD2 (5 bases). The germline gives CDR1 SGDLS, CDR2 YYNGEE. Trimming removed 0 bases from V and 1 base from J, with 8 bases in between. The CDR3 totals 15 residues. Here the CDR3 reads CASSVVGDSYNEQFF. CDR3 sequence (DNA): TGTGCCAGCAGCGTAGTCGGGGATTCCTACAATGAGCAGTTCTTC.

J is TRBJ2-5 and V is TRBV5-1, with D tentatively TRBD2 (5 bases). CDR1 and CDR2 (germline): SGHRS, YFSETQ. The CDR3 is made up of 14 amino acids. Trimming left V 2 bases short and J 1 base short, with 9 bases between. CDR3 in DNA: TGCGCCAGCAGCTTAGCGGACGTCCAAGAGACCCAGTACTTC. Translation gives CASSLADVQETQYF.

This clone has a handful of counts. This chain uses TRBV19 with TRBJ1-2; TRBD1 matches 7 bases. This CDR3 contains 13 residues. Trimming removed 6 bases from V and 4 bases from J; junction bases left unmatched: 5. The germline gives CDR1 LNHDA, CDR2 SQIVND (reference sequence). CDR3 region: CASRKGQTYGYTF. The DNA of the CDR3 is TGTGCCAGTAGGAAGGGACAGACCTATGGCTACACCTTC.

The chain joins TRBV28 to TRBJ2-5; D is perhaps TRBD1 (6 bases). The ends were cut back, 6 bases at V and 1 base at J, with 12 bases in the middle. The length of the CDR3 is 14 residues. Germline assignment: CDR1 MDHEN and CDR2 SYDVKM. CDR3 sequence: CASSLLTGQETQYF. For the CDR3, the DNA is TGTGCCAGCAGCCTTTTGACAGGCCAAGAGACCCAGTACTTC.

This clone was counted only a few times. V and J are TRBV5-1 and TRBJ1-1, with 7 bases fitting TRBD1. Germline trimming cut 4 bases from V and 3 bases from J; bases unmatched to any gene: 6. This CDR3 region has 14 residues. The germline V gene encodes CDR1 SGHRS and CDR2 YFSETQ. The CDR3 reads CASSQSGGHTEAFF. CDR3 DNA sequence: TGCGCCAGCAGCCAATCAGGGGGGCACACTGAAGCTTTCTTT. The full variable domain, in which reference TRBV5-1 and TRBJ1-1 provide the parts outside the CDR3, is KAGVTQTPRYLIKTRGQQVTLSCSPISGHRSVSWYQQTPGQGLQFLFEYFSETQRNKGNFPGRFSGRQFSNSRSEMNVSTLELGDSALYLCASSQSGGHTEAFFGQGTRLTVV.

In its sample, this clone was seen a few times. The chain couples TRBV28 to TRBJ2-3; 10 bases map to TRBD1. This CDR3 region has 16 residues. CDR1 MDHEN and CDR2 SYDVKM come from the germline V gene. J lost 2 bases, V lost 4 bases, and 6 bases had no gene match. The CDR3, as DNA: TGTGCCAGCAGTTCAACCGGGACAGGGGACACAGATACGCAGTATTTT. It translates to CASSSTGTGDTDTQYF.

This clone has more than one count but fewer than ten. The genes are TRBV29-1 and TRBJ2-3; 10 nucleotides match TRBD2. Germline trimming cut 0 bases from V and 6 bases from J; bases unmatched to any gene: 3. This CDR3 region has 14 residues. CDR1 SQVTM and CDR2 ANQGSEA come from the germline V gene. The CDR3 DNA follows: TGCAGCGTTGAAGATTCGGGACTAGCGGATACGCAGTATTTT. Translating it yields CSVEDSGLADTQYF.

This clone has just a few counts. The V and J genes are TRBV7-9 and TRBJ1-1; D gene ambiguous. Deletions cut 1 base from V and 12 bases from J, with 12 bases between. Germline CDR1 and CDR2: SEHNR and FQNEAQ (reference sequence). CDR3 size: 12 residues. The DNA of the CDR3 is TGTGCCAGCAGCTTAGGAGGCGCAGTTTCTTTCTTT. Translating gives CASSLGGAVSFF.

The V gene is TRBV19, the J gene TRBJ2-6; possibly TRBD2 for D (5 bases). The CDR3 length is 15 residues. The germline V and J ends were trimmed by 11 bases and 0 bases, with 14 bases remaining between them. Germline values: CDR1 LNHDA, CDR2 SQIVND (reference sequence). CDR3 DNA: TGTGCCGGAGGCAGTCTGGACTCTGGGGCCAACGTCCTGACTTTC. It codes for CAGGSLDSGANVLTF.

V usage is TRBV6-5 and J usage is TRBJ2-7; 10 nucleotides agree with TRBD2. CDR3 length: 15 residues. V was clipped by 6 bases and J by 5 bases; unmatched bases: 10. The germline gives CDR1 MNHEY, CDR2 SVGAGI. CDR3 coding DNA: TGTGCCAGCAGAACGGAGCGGGAGGGCCTGAACGAGCAGTACTTC. It encodes CASRTEREGLNEQYF.

V and J are TRBV28 and TRBJ2-4; D call uncertain. The CDR3 loop spans 15 amino acids. The V and J ends lost 4 bases and 0 bases respectively, with 10 bases between them. Germline lookup yields CDR1 MDHEN and CDR2 SYDVKM. The CDR3 coding sequence is TGTGCCAGCAGTTCCGCTACGGGAGCCAAAAACATTCAGTACTTC. This encodes CASSSATGAKNIQYF.

This chain connects TRBV11-2 to TRBJ2-7, with TRBD1 as a possible D gene (5 bases). This CDR3 contains 12 residues. Per the germline V gene, CDR1 is SGHAT and CDR2 is FQNNGV. Trimming left V 1 base short and J 7 bases short, with 8 bases between. CDR3 residues: CASSLAGNEQYF. In DNA, the CDR3 is TGTGCCAGCAGCTTAGCAGGGAATGAGCAGTACTTC. The variable domain in full, completed from reference TRBV11-2 and TRBJ2-7, reads EAGVAQSPRYKIIEKRQSVAFWCNPISGHATLYWYQQILGQGPKLLIQFQNNGVVDDSQLPKDRFSAERLKGVDSTLKIQPAKLEDSAVYLCASSLAGNEQYFGPGTRLTVT.

V is TRBV9 and J is TRBJ2-1; possibly TRBD2 for D (5 bases). V lost 3 bases to trimming and J lost 7 bases, with 11 bases between them. CDR3 size: 13 residues. CDR1 and CDR2 from the germline V gene are SGDLS and YYNGEE. This chain's CDR3 is CASSAGIYNEQFF. DNA of the CDR3: TGTGCCAGCAGCGCCGGGATTTATAATGAGCAGTTCTTC. The variable domain in full, completed from reference TRBV9 and TRBJ2-1, reads DSGVTQTPKHLITATGQRVTLRCSPRSGDLSVYWYQQSLDQGLQFLIQYYNGEERAKGNILERFSAQQFPDLHSELNLSSLELGDSALYFCASSAGIYNEQFFGPGTRLTVL.

The CDR3 nucleotides read TGCAGCGTTGGGACAGGGACGAGTCAGCCCCAGCATTTT. As protein: CSVGTGTSQPQHF. The gene calls are TRBV29-1 and TRBJ1-5, with 8 bases identical to TRBD1. V was pared by 4 bases and J by 6 bases, with 5 bases of the junction left unmatched. Germline assignment: CDR1 SQVTM and CDR2 ANQGSEA. The length of the CDR3 is 13 residues.

The chain links TRBV9 to TRBJ2-5, with 10 bases aligning to TRBD2. The junction had 6 bases not matched to a gene; V was cut back by 0 bases and J by 4 bases. Germline V gene sequence: CDR1 SGDLS, CDR2 YYNGEE. This CDR3 contains 16 residues. The chain's CDR3 is CASSVASGSYGETQYF. The CDR3 DNA reads TGTGCCAGCAGCGTAGCTAGCGGGAGTTATGGAGAGACCCAGTACTTC.

The chain has TRBV11-2 and TRBJ2-6; D perhaps matches TRBD1 (5 bases). CDR1 and CDR2 (germline): SGHAT, FQNNGV. The CDR3 loop spans 16 amino acids. Trimming removed 4 bases from V and 2 bases from J, with 12 bases in between. The CDR3 bases are TGTGCCAGCAGCTCTTCCCCAGGGACTGGGGCCAACGTCCTGACTTTC. This codes for CASSSSPGTGANVLTF.

This clone was observed a few times. The chain couples TRBV30 to TRBJ2-7, with TRBD1 as a possible D gene (6 bases). The CDR3 runs to 14 residues. The germline CDR1 and CDR2 sequences are GTSNPN and SVGIG (reference sequence). Trimming pared 5 bases from V and 2 bases from J, leaving 16 bases between. CDR3 protein: CAWGTGTLTYEQYF. CDR3 coding DNA: TGTGCCTGGGGTACCGGGACACTTACCTACGAGCAGTACTTC.

This clone was seen a handful of times. This rearrangement joins TRBV30 to TRBJ1-2; 10 bases are shared with TRBD1. The ends lost 1 base at V and 5 bases at J; junction bases unmatched: 1. Germline V gene data show CDR1 as GTSNPN and CDR2 as SVGIG (reference sequence). The CDR3 has 13 residues. The CDR3 sequence: CAWSEDRGYGYTF. CDR3 sequence (DNA): TGTGCCTGGAGTGAGGACAGGGGGTATGGCTACACCTTC.

The chain couples TRBV18 to TRBJ1-4, with 8 bases identical to TRBD1. Germline CDR1 is KGHSH and CDR2 is LQKENI. This CDR3 has 16 residues. Losses at the gene ends were 6 bases for V and 5 bases for J; bases not matched to a gene: 11. The CDR3 DNA reads as TGTGCCAGCTCCCTTTCGACCGGGACAGGCAATGAAAAACTGTTTTTT. Translating gives CASSLSTGTGNEKLFF.

This chain uses TRBV28 with TRBJ1-2; 7 bases fit TRBD1. J gave up 7 bases and V 8 bases, and 7 bases lay outside the gene matches. The CDR3 spans 12 residues. Germline loops: CDR1 MDHEN, CDR2 SYDVKM. The CDR3 DNA reads as TGTGCCAGCCGGGGACAGAGGCCTGGCTACACCTTC. Amino acid sequence: CASRGQRPGYTF.

The V and J genes are TRBV11-2 and TRBJ1-1, with D possibly matching TRBD1 (6 bases). Per germline, CDR1 SGHAT and CDR2 FQNNGV. The V end was cut by 1 base, the J end by 9 bases, with 9 bases between. CDR3 size: 12 residues. The CDR3 nucleotides are TGTGCCAGCAGCTTAGTCACAGGGAAAGCTTTCTTT. It is translated as CASSLVTGKAFF.